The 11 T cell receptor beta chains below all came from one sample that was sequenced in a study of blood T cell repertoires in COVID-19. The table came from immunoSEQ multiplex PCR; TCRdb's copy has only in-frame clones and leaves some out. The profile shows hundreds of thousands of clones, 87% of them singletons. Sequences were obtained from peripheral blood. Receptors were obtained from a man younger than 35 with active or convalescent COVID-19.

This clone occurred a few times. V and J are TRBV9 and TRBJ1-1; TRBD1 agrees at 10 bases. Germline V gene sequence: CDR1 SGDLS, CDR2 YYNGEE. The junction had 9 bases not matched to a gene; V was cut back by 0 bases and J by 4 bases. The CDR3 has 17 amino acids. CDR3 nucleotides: TGTGCCAGCAGCGTAGTGGGGACAGGGGTTGGTGGCACTGAAGCTTTCTTT. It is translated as CASSVVGTGVGGTEAFF.

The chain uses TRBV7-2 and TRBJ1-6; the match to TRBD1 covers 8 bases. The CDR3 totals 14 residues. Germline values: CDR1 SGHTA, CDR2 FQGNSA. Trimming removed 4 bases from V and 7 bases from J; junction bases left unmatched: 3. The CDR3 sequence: CASSSDRGNSPLHF. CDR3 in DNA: TGTGCCAGCAGCTCCGACAGGGGAAATTCACCCCTCCACTTT.

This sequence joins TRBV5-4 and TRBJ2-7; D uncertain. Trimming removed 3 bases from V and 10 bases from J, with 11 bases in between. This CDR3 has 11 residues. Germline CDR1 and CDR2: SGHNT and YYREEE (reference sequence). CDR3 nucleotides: TGTGCCAGCAGCTCACCCCGCGGACAGTACTTC. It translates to CASSSPRGQYF.

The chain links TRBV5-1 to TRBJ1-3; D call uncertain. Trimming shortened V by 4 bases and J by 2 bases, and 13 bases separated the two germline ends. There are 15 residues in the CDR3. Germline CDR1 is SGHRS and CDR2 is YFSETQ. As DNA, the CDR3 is TGCGCCAGCAGCGCCTCCCTAGTCCCTGGAAACACCATATATTTT. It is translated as CASSASLVPGNTIYF.

CDR3 sequence reads: CASSLRGMHTEAFF. The CDR3, as DNA: TGTGCCAGCAGCTTGCGCGGCATGCACACTGAAGCTTTCTTT. The V call is TRBV7-2, the J call TRBJ1-1; D not certain. Trimming shortened V by 3 bases and J by 3 bases, and 11 bases separated the two germline ends. CDR1 and CDR2 (germline): SGHTA, FQGNSA. This CDR3 has 14 residues.

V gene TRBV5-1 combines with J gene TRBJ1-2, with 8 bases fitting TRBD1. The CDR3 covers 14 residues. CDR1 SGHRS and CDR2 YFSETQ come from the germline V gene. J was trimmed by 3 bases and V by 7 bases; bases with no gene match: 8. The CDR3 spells CASAQGQGDYGYTF. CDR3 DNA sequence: TGCGCCAGCGCTCAAGGACAGGGAGACTATGGCTACACCTTC.

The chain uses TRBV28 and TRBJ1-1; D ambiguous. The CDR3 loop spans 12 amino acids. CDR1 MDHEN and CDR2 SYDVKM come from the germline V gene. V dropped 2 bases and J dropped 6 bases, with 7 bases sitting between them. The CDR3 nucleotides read TGTGCCAGCAGTTTAAGGAGGGCTGAAGCTTTCTTT. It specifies CASSLRRAEAFF.

This chain's CDR3 is CASSTGLAGRKDTQYF. In DNA, the CDR3 is TGCGCCAGCAGCACCGGACTAGCGGGGCGAAAAGATACGCAGTATTTT. The rearrangement joins TRBV5-1 to TRBJ2-3; TRBD2 agrees at 12 bases. Germline V gene lookup returns CDR1 SGHRS and CDR2 YFSETQ. This CDR3 has 16 residues. The J segment lost 5 bases and the V segment lost 4 bases, leaving 8 bases of the junction unmatched. The full variable domain, rest sourced from reference TRBV5-1 and TRBJ2-3, is KAGVTQTPRYLIKTRGQQVTLSCSPISGHRSVSWYQQTPGQGLQFLFEYFSETQRNKGNFPGRFSGRQFSNSRSEMNVSTLELGDSALYLCASSTGLAGRKDTQYFGPGTRLTVL.

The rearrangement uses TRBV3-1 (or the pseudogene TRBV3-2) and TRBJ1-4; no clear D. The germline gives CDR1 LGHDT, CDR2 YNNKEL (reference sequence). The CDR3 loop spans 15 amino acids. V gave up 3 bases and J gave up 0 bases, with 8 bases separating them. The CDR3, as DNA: TGTGCCAGCAGCCACGGGGTTGCAACTAATGAAAAACTGTTTTTT. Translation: CASSHGVATNEKLFF.

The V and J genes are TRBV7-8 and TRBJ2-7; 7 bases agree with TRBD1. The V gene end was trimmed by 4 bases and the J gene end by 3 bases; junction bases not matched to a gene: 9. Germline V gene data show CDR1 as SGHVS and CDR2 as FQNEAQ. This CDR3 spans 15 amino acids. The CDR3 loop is CASSSPWDRNYEQYF. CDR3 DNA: TGTGCCAGCAGCTCACCCTGGGACAGAAACTACGAGCAGTACTTC.

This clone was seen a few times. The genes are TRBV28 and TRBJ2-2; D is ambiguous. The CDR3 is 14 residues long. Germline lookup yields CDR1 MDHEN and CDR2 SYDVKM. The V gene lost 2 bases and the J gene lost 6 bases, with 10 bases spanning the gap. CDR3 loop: CASSLARESGELFF. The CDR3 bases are TGTGCCAGCAGTTTAGCGCGAGAGTCCGGGGAGCTGTTTTTT. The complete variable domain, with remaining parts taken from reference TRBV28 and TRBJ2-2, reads DVKVTQSSRYLVKRTGEKVFLECVQDMDHENMFWYRQDPGLGLRLIYFSYDVKMKEKGDIPEGYSVSREKKERFSLILESASTNQTSMYLCASSLARESGELFFGEGSRLTVL.